The present T cell receptor (beta chain) was sequenced within a study of human T cells and chemical hapten exposure. Germline V gene data show CDR1 as SGDLS and CDR2 as YYNGEE. V was cut by 3 bases and J by 6 bases, with 16 bases left in between. The CDR3 consists of 15 residues. This sample's time point: patch test 2, 6 weeks after DPC sensitization. Treatment defined: therapeutic diphenylcyclopropenone sensitization with weekly scalp DPC. The table lists this clonotype with many counts. Via MiXCR, TCRdb re-called the RACE reads, giving one row per CDR3 protein. Of approximately 91,000 distinct CDR3 sequences in the sample, around a tenth were seen once.

The chain recombines TRBV9 with TRBJ1-5; perhaps TRBD1 as D (5 bases). The receptor comes from a man aged 18 to 30 with alopecia areata. Some clones in this sample may be carry-over from other donors' samples. The sample in question was whole blood, obtained in connection with sensitization to the hapten diphenylcyclopropenone (DPC). The CDR3 DNA reads as TGTGCCAGCAGCGAATCGGGACGTGGGGGTCAGCCCCAGCATTTT. This translates into CASSESGRGGQPQHF.